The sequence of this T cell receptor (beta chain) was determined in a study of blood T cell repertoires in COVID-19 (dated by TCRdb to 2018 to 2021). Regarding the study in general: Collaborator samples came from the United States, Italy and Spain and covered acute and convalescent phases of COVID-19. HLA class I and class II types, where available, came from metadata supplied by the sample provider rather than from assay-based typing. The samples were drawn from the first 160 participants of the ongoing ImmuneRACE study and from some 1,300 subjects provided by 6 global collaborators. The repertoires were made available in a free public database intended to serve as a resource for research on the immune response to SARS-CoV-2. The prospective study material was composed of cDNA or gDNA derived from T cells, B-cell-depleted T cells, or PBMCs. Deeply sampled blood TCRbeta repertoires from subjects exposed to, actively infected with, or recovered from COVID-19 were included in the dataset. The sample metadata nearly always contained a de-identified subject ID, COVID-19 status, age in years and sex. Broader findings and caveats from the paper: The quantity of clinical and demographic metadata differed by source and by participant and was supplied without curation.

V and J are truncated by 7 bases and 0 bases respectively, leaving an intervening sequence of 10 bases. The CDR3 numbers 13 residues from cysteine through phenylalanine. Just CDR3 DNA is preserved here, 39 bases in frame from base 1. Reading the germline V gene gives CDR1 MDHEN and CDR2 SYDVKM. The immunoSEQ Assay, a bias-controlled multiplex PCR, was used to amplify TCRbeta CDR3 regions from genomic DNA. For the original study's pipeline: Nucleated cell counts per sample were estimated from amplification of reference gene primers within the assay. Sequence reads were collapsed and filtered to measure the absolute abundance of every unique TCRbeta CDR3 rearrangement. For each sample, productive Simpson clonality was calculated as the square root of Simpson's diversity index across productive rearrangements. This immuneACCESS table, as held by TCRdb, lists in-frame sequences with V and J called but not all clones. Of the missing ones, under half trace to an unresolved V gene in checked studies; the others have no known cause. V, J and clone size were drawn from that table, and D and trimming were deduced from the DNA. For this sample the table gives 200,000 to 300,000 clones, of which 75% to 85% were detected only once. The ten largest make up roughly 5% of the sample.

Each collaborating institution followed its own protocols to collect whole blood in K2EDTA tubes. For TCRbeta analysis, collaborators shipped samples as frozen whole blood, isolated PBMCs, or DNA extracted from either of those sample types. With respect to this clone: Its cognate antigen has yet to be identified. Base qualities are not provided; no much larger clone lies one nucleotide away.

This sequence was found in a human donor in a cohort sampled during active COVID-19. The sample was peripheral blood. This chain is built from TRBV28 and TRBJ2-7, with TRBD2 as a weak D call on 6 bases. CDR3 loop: CASKEGLSYEQYF. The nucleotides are TGTGCCAGCAAGGAGGGTCTCTCCTACGAGCAGTACTTC.